This T cell receptor (beta chain) was profiled in a study of T cell repertoires in cytomegalovirus infection. Overall study context: TCR beta signatures that were public indicated CMV infection and matching HLA type.

TCRdb re-called the reads through MiXCR, storing one row per CDR3 protein. Here the sample spans some 400,000 distinct CDR3 sequences, about a sixth being singletons. This clonotype was counted ten times or more. Trimming removed 0 bases at V and 4 bases at J, with 10 bases between. Looked up from germline, CDR1 is SGHRS and CDR2 is YFSETQ. The CDR3 is made up of 14 amino acids. The sample was PBMCs. The genes are TRBV5-1 and TRBJ2-5; D might be TRBD2 (6 bases). The TCR comes from a human donor in good health (CMV status not recorded). Some clones in this sample may be carry-over from other donors' samples. The CDR3: CASSLDVGGETQYF. CDR3 DNA: TGCGCCAGCAGCTTGGACGTGGGAGGAGAGACCCAGTACTTC.